The 25 T cell receptor beta chains presented below share a single source sample, sequenced in a study of CD8 T cells in Susac syndrome. RNA in amounts of about 0.45 to 1 ug was reverse transcribed with random hexamers. TCRdb reprocessed the immunoSEQ multiplex PCR reads with MiXCR, giving one entry per CDR3 protein. Here the sample spans 200,000 or so distinct CDR3 sequences, around 95% being singletons. Material: CD4+ T cells from PBMCs. These receptors were obtained from a human donor with multiple sclerosis.

The V call is TRBV12-5, the J call TRBJ2-5; D unclear. Per the germline V gene, CDR1 is LGHNT and CDR2 is FRNRAP. This CDR3 contains 11 residues. V was shortened by 6 bases and J by 1 base, with 3 bases between the two germline ends. DNA for the CDR3: TGTGCTAGTGGACCCCAAGAGACCCAGTACTTC. Protein product: CASGPQETQYF.

The rearrangement links TRBV2 to TRBJ1-5; D might be TRBD1 (6 bases). Germline V gives CDR1 SNHLY, CDR2 FYNNEI. Trimming left V 6 bases short and J 4 bases short, with 13 bases between. The CDR3 totals 14 residues. The CDR3 nucleotides read TGTGCCAGCAGAGTAACAGGGTCAAATCAGCCCCAGCATTTT. This sequence encodes CASRVTGSNQPQHF.

The chain is built from TRBV7-2 and TRBJ2-3; 12 bases are shared with TRBD2. Germline values: CDR1 SGHTA, CDR2 FQGNSA. The CDR3 runs 13 residues. V lost 8 bases to trimming and J lost 9 bases; unmatched junction nucleotides: 6. As DNA, the CDR3 is TGTGCCAGCGTCCGCCTAGCGGGGGGGACGCAGTATTTT. Translating it yields CASVRLAGGTQYF.

This chain connects TRBV6-1 to TRBJ1-2; D might be TRBD1 (5 bases). The germline V and J ends were trimmed by 2 bases and 2 bases, with 9 bases remaining between them. CDR1 and CDR2 (germline): MNHNS, SASEGT. This CDR3 contains 14 residues. The CDR3: CASSEYGANYGYTF. For the CDR3, the DNA is TGTGCCAGCAGTGAATATGGGGCGAACTATGGCTACACCTTC.

This clonotype was seen just once. This chain joins TRBV5-5 and TRBJ1-2, with D hard to call. The germline V gene has CDR1 SGHKS and CDR2 YYEKEE (reference sequence). The V end lost 4 bases, the J end lost 3 bases, and 16 bases lay between the germline ends. This CDR3 is built from 15 residues. The chain's CDR3 is CASSEGTRLYYGYTF. The CDR3 DNA is TGTGCCAGCAGCGAGGGCACACGGCTTTACTATGGCTACACCTTC.

The rearrangement links TRBV29-1 to TRBJ2-1; TRBD1 aligns across 9 bases. CDR3 size: 12 residues. J was trimmed by 9 bases and V by 6 bases; bases with no gene match: 6. The V gene's germline CDR1 is SQVTM and CDR2 ANQGSEA. In DNA, the CDR3 is TGCAGCGTCCTTAACAGGGGGCGTGAGCAGTTCTTC. It codes for CSVLNRGREQFF.

The chain carries TRBV30 and TRBJ1-6; possible D gene TRBD1, 6 bases. The germline V gene encodes CDR1 GTSNPN and CDR2 SVGIG (reference sequence). V was shortened by 4 bases and J by 7 bases, with 11 bases between the two germline ends. The CDR3 is 13 amino acids. CDR3 amino acids: CAWKGQLNSPLHF. CDR3 nucleotide sequence: TGTGCCTGGAAAGGACAGCTAAATTCACCCCTCCACTTT. Based on the CDR3 plus reference TRBV30 and TRBJ1-6, the full variable domain is SQTIHQWPATLVQPVGSPLSLECTVEGTSNPNLYWYRQAAGRGLQLLFYSVGIGQISSEVPQNLSASRPQDRQFILSSKKLLLSDSGFYLCAWKGQLNSPLHFGNGTRLTVT.

This sequence joins TRBV5-4 and TRBJ1-2; 8 nucleotides align to TRBD1. After removal of 2 bases from V and 7 bases from J, the junction contained 10 bases not matched to a gene. The CDR3 runs to 15 residues. Germline CDR1 SGHNT, CDR2 YYREEE (reference sequence). CDR3 in DNA: TGTGCCAGCAGCTTACCGGGGCAGGGGGCAGTTGGCTACACCTTC. Translation gives CASSLPGQGAVGYTF.

Here the CDR3 DNA reads TGTGCCACCAGCAGAATTGCTAGCGCAGATACGCAGTATTTT. Translating gives CATSRIASADTQYF. This chain connects TRBV15 to TRBJ2-3; D may be TRBD2 (6 bases). The V gene's germline CDR1 is LNHNV and CDR2 YYDKDF (reference sequence). Trimming shortened V by 2 bases and J by 4 bases, and 10 bases separated the two germline ends. This CDR3 spans 14 amino acids.

This clonotype has only one observation. This chain joins TRBV11-2 and TRBJ2-7; a possible D gene is TRBD2 (5 bases). Germline assignment: CDR1 SGHAT and CDR2 FQNNGV. The CDR3 has 13 amino acids. V lost 5 bases to trimming and J lost 2 bases, with 10 bases between them. CDR3 in DNA: TGTGCCAGCAGCGGGAGACTCGCCTACGAGCAGTACTTC. It is translated as CASSGRLAYEQYF.

This sequence joins TRBV12-3 or TRBV12-4 and TRBJ2-3, with no clear D. Deletions cut 5 bases from V and 6 bases from J, with 6 bases between. The CDR3 has 11 amino acids. DNA for the CDR3: TGTGCCAGCAGTCGGTGGGATACGCAGTATTTT. This sequence encodes CASSRWDTQYF.

The gene calls are TRBV25-1 and TRBJ2-3; no firm D call. The germline V gene encodes CDR1 MGHDK and CDR2 SYGVNS. CDR3 length: 13 amino acids. The V end was cut by 6 bases, the J end by 2 bases, with 9 bases between. The CDR3 DNA follows: TGTGCCAGCAGCGAGGTAGCCACAGATACGCAGTATTTT. It is translated as CASSEVATDTQYF. The full variable domain, completed using reference TRBV25-1 and TRBJ2-3, is EADIYQTPRYLVIGTGKKITLECSQTMGHDKMYWYQQDPGMELHLIHYSYGVNSTEKGDLSSESTVSRIRTEHFPLTLESARPSHTSQYLCASSEVATDTQYFGPGTRLTVL.

This rearrangement joins TRBV29-1 to TRBJ1-2; the D is unclear. The germline V and J ends were trimmed by 6 bases and 2 bases, with 22 bases remaining between them. From germline, CDR1 is SQVTM and CDR2 ANQGSEA. This CDR3 has 16 amino acids. CDR3 amino acids: CSVAGSEWRLNYGYTF. CDR3 sequence (DNA): TGCAGCGTGGCCGGGAGCGAGTGGCGCTTAAACTATGGCTACACCTTC.

The genes are TRBV4-3 and TRBJ1-2; 7 bases fit TRBD1. The junction had 8 bases not matched to a gene; V was cut back by 0 bases and J by 7 bases. Germline V CDR1 and CDR2: LGHNA, YSLEER. The CDR3 has 15 residues. This chain's CDR3 is CASSQDNRGYGGYTF. The CDR3 DNA sequence: TGCGCCAGCAGCCAAGATAACAGGGGATATGGTGGCTACACCTTC.

The DNA of the CDR3 is TGTGCCAGCAGTGTTGGTGGTAGCAATCAGCCCCAGCATTTT. Translation: CASSVGGSNQPQHF. The genes are TRBV2 and TRBJ1-5; D is undetermined. Germline CDR1 reads SNHLY; CDR2 reads FYNNEI. The CDR3 contains 14 residues. V lost 4 bases and J lost 0, with 7 bases in between.

J is TRBJ2-7 and V is TRBV4-3; 8 bases agree with TRBD2. Germline values: CDR1 LGHNA, CDR2 YSLEER. V gave up 1 base and J gave up 5 bases; unmatched junction bases: 4. The CDR3 totals 14 residues. The CDR3 here is CASSQAGGPDEQYF. The CDR3 DNA sequence: TGCGCCAGCAGCCAAGCGGGGGGGCCTGACGAGCAGTACTTC.

In DNA form, the CDR3 reads TGTGCCAGCAGCCCAAATAGCGGGGGGGCCAGAGATACGCAGTATTTT. Translating gives CASSPNSGGARDTQYF. The V and J genes are TRBV3-1 and TRBJ2-3; 11 bases are shared with TRBD2. Per the germline V gene, CDR1 is LGHDT and CDR2 is YNNKEL (reference sequence). V shed 4 bases, J shed 5 bases, and the junction held 8 bases outside the gene matches. This CDR3 has 16 amino acids.

The chain combines TRBV7-2 with TRBJ1-1; possibly TRBD1 for D (5 bases). Trimming removed 5 bases from V and 6 bases from J, with 13 bases in between. The CDR3 spans 13 residues. The germline CDR1 and CDR2 sequences are SGHTA and FQGNSA. The CDR3 region is CASSRSQGSEAFF. CDR3 nucleotide sequence: TGTGCCAGCAGCCGTTCTCAGGGTTCTGAAGCTTTCTTT.

The chain carries TRBV30 and TRBJ2-5; 12 positions match TRBD2. With V trimmed by 3 bases and J by 5 bases, 4 bases remained unmatched. Germline CDR1 is GTSNPN and CDR2 is SVGIG (reference sequence). CDR3 length equals 14 residues. In DNA, the CDR3 is TGTGCCTGGAGACTAGCGGGGGGTCGGGAGACCCAGTACTTC. Translating gives CAWRLAGGRETQYF.

This clonotype was counted a single time. CDR3 protein: CSASSEGQSTDTQYF. The CDR3, as DNA: TGCAGTGCTAGTTCGGAGGGGCAGAGCACAGATACGCAGTATTTT. The chain employs TRBV20-1 and TRBJ2-3; D possibly corresponds to TRBD2 (6 bases). CDR1 is DFQATT, CDR2 SNEGSKA, per germline (reference sequence). Trimming stripped 3 bases from V and 0 bases from J, with 13 bases between. The CDR3 extends over 15 amino acids.

J is TRBJ1-5 and V is TRBV12-3 or TRBV12-4, with 10 positions matching TRBD1. CDR3 size: 17 residues. V was pared by 5 bases and J by 2 bases, with 9 bases of the junction left unmatched. The CDR3 bases are TGTGCCAGCAGTCTTGCCCGCGACAGGGGGCGCAATCAGCCCCAGCATTTT. Its translation: CASSLARDRGRNQPQHF.

The chain carries TRBV7-8 and TRBJ2-3, with 9 bases matching TRBD1. Germline V lookup: CDR1 SGHVS, CDR2 FQNEAQ. The J segment lost 5 bases and the V segment lost 4 bases, leaving 1 base of the junction unmatched. This CDR3 is 13 amino acids long. CDR3 sequence (DNA): TGTGCCAGCAGCTGGACAGGGGTAGATACGCAGTATTTT. Its protein product is CASSWTGVDTQYF.

The chain employs TRBV12-3 or TRBV12-4 and TRBJ2-6, with 12 positions matching TRBD1. This CDR3 has 15 residues. The trim removed 11 bases at V and 2 bases at J, leaving 4 bases unmatched. The CDR3 here is CAGGQGAPGANVLTF. The CDR3 bases are TGTGCCGGGGGACAGGGGGCGCCTGGGGCCAACGTCCTGACTTTC.

The chain joins TRBV20-1 to TRBJ2-5, with D tentatively TRBD2 (6 bases). The CDR3 covers 13 residues. The germline V gene has CDR1 DFQATT and CDR2 SNEGSKA (reference sequence). V lost 5 bases, J lost 7 bases, and 17 bases lay in between. CDR3 nucleotide sequence: TGCAGTGCTGGGGGAGGAAGGGCGGGGACCCAGTACTTC. This sequence encodes CSAGGGRAGTQYF.

V and J are TRBV20-1 and TRBJ1-2, with D perhaps TRBD1 (6 bases). The CDR3 length is 14 residues. Trimming pared 0 bases from V and 4 bases from J, leaving 12 bases between. Germline CDR1 reads DFQATT; CDR2 reads SNEGSKA (reference sequence). The CDR3 DNA reads as TGCAGTGCTAGAGACCGGACGGACAGCTATGGCTACACCTTC. It is translated as CSARDRTDSYGYTF.